Reported below is one T cell receptor (beta chain). Produced via immunoSEQ multiplex PCR; TCRdb's table is partial and in-frame only. The data contain tens of thousands of clones, 90% of them singletons. Autologous stem cell transplantation was followed by relapse in every patient, and brentuximab vedotin exposure varied. In germline, CDR1 is SQVTM, CDR2 ANQGSEA. CDR3 length: 14 residues. The data were taken from a study of PD-1 blockade in classical Hodgkin lymphoma. This TCR derives from a human donor with classical Hodgkin lymphoma. This chain links TRBV29-1 with TRBJ1-2; 7 bases map to TRBD1. Sample: peripheral blood mononuclear cells (PBMCs), taken at baseline. CDR3 nucleotide sequence: TGCGTGATCCCCGGAAGAGGGGGCGACTATGGCTACACCTTC. Its protein product is CVIPGRGGDYGYTF.